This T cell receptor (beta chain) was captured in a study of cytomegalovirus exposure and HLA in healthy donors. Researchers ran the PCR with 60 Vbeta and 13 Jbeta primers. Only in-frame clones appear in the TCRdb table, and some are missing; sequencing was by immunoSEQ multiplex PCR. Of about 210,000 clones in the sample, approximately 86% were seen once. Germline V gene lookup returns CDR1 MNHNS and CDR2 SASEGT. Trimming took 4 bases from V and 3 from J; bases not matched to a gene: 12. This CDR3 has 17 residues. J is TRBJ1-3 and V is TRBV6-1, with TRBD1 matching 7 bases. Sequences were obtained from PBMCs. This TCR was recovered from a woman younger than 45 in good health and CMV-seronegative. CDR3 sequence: CASSVRKVGGLGNTIYF. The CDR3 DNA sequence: TGTGCCAGCAGTGTTCGGAAGGTAGGGGGCCTTGGAAACACCATATATTTT.